This T cell receptor beta chain derives from a study of blood T cells in healthy people across ages. This CDR3 comprises 16 residues. Trimming removed 7 bases from V and 13 bases from J; junction bases left unmatched: 15. Germline V gives CDR1 MDHEN, CDR2 SYDVKM. Through a sample-barcoded 5' primer and a J-beta primer mix, a second PCR was run for roughly 7 to 12 cycles. TCRdb re-called the 5' RACE reads through MiXCR, storing one row per CDR3 protein. Among roughly 1.5 million distinct CDR3 sequences listed, about 45% were seen once. The sequenced sample was blood. The V call is TRBV28, the J call TRBJ2-4; 14 nucleotides line up with TRBD2. This TCR came from a woman under 30 in good health. In nucleotides, the CDR3 is TGTGCCAGCACTGGGACTAGCGGGAGCCCCTACAATGAGCAGTACTTC. This gives the protein CASTGTSGSPYNEQYF.